Following are 6 T cell receptor beta chains from one sample sequenced in a study of cytomegalovirus exposure and HLA in healthy donors. This PCR relied on a set of 60 Vbeta primers and 13 Jbeta primers. TCRdb keeps only in-frame clones here, not all; method: immunoSEQ multiplex PCR. The table has under 150,000 clones, approximately 80% seen once; the top ten hold approximately 4%. Source material: PBMCs. Receptor source: a woman in her thirties or forties in good health and CMV-seronegative.

The chain uses TRBV4-2 and TRBJ2-3; D gene ambiguous. Germline lookup yields CDR1 LGHNA and CDR2 YNFKEQ. The CDR3 covers 14 residues. Trimming removed 4 bases at V and 2 bases at J, with 10 bases between. CDR3 in DNA: TGTGCCAGCAGCCCTACGACTCTCACAGATACGCAGTATTTT. It encodes CASSPTTLTDTQYF.

V is TRBV5-1 and J is TRBJ2-1; TRBD2 might be the D (5 bases). The CDR3 length is 16 residues. In germline, CDR1 is SGHRS, CDR2 YFSETQ. Trimming cost V 2 bases and J 1 base, with 13 bases left between them. Here the CDR3 reads CASSLEGDPSYNEQFF. CDR3 DNA: TGCGCCAGCAGCTTAGAGGGCGACCCTTCCTACAATGAGCAGTTCTTC.

V and J are TRBV10-3 and TRBJ2-7, with 8 positions matching TRBD1. This CDR3 is built from 16 residues. The germline gives CDR1 ENHRY, CDR2 SYGVKD. The V and J ends lost 6 bases and 0 bases, in that order; junction bases with no gene match: 10. CDR3 protein: CAISERTGLNSYEQYF. CDR3 in DNA: TGTGCCATCAGCGAACGGACAGGGTTAAACTCCTACGAGCAGTACTTC.

This chain uses TRBV18 with TRBJ1-1, with 8 bases matching TRBD1. Germline V gene sequence: CDR1 KGHSH, CDR2 LQKENI. After removal of 3 bases from V and 3 bases from J, the junction contained 3 bases not matched to a gene. The CDR3 loop spans 14 amino acids. The CDR3 bases are TGTGCCAGCTCACCGGGACAGGATTACACTGAAGCTTTCTTT. This sequence encodes CASSPGQDYTEAFF.

Worth noting for this clone: One junction end disagrees with the germline gene, perhaps due to a read error. The rearrangement joins TRBV9 to TRBJ2-7, with TRBD1 matching over 7 bases. Germline CDR1 and CDR2: SGDLS and YYNGEE. CDR3 length: 14 residues. The CDR3 here is CAGSEGTAGYEQYF. CDR3 coding DNA: TGTGCCGGCAGCGAGGGGACAGCCGGCTACGAGCAGTACTTC.

The gene calls are TRBV5-1 and TRBJ1-2; D is perhaps TRBD1 (5 bases). The CDR3 has 13 amino acids. V was pared by 2 bases and J by 3 bases, with 8 bases between. Per the germline V gene, CDR1 is SGHRS and CDR2 is YFSETQ. The CDR3 DNA is TGCGCCAGCAGCTTCGGCAGGGACTATGGCTACACCTTC. The encoded protein is CASSFGRDYGYTF. Together with reference TRBV5-1 and TRBJ1-2, the CDR3 gives the full variable domain: KAGVTQTPRYLIKTRGQQVTLSCSPISGHRSVSWYQQTPGQGLQFLFEYFSETQRNKGNFPGRFSGRQFSNSRSEMNVSTLELGDSALYLCASSFGRDYGYTFGSGTRLTVV.